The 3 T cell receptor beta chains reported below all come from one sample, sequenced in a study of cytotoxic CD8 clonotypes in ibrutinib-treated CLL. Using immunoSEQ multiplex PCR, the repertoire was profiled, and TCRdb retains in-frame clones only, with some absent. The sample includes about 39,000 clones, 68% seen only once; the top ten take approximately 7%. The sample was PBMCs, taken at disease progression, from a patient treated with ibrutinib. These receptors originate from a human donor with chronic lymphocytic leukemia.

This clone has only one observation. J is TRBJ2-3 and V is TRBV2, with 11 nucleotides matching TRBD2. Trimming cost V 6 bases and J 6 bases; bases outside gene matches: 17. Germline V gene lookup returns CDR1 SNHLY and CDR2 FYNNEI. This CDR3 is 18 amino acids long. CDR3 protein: CASRPRGLSGRARDTQYF. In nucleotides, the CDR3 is TGTGCCAGCAGGCCCCGGGGGCTTAGCGGGAGGGCCCGCGATACGCAGTATTTT.

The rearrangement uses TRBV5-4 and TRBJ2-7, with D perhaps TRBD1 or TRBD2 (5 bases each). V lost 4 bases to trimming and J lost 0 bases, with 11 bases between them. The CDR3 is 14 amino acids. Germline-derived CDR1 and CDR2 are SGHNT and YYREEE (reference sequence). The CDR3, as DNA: TGTGCCAGCAGCCGGGACCTTGGCTCCTACGAGCAGTACTTC. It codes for CASSRDLGSYEQYF.

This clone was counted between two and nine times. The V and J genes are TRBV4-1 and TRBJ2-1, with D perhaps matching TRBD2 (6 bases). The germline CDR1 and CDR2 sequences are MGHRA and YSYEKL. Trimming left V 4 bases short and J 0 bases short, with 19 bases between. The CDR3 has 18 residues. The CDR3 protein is CASSPHSGVKSSYNEQFF. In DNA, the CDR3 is TGCGCCAGCAGCCCTCACTCGGGAGTCAAGAGCTCCTACAATGAGCAGTTCTTC.